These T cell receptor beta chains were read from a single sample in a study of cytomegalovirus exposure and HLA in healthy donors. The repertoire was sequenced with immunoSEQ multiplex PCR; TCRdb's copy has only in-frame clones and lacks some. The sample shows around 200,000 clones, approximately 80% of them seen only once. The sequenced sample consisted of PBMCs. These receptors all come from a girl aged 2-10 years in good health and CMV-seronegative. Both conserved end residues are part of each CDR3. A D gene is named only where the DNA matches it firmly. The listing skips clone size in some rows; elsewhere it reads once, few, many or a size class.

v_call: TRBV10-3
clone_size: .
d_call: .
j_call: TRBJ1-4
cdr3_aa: CAISATGEKLFF
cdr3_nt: TGTGCCATCAGTGCTACAGGGGAAAAACTGTTTTTT

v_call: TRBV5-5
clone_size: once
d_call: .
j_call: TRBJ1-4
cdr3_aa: CASSRTNGEKLFF
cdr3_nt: TGTGCCAGCAGCAGGACAAACGGGGAAAAACTGTTTTTT

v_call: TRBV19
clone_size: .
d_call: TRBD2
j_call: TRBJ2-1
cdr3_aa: CASTASGGLSTVYNEQFF
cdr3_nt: TGTGCCAGTACAGCTAGCGGGGGCCTTTCCACCGTATACAATGAGCAGTTCTTC

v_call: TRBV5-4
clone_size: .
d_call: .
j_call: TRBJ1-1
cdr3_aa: CASSPGYGAGNTEAFF
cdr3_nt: TGTGCCAGCAGCCCCGGGTATGGGGCGGGAAACACTGAAGCTTTCTTT

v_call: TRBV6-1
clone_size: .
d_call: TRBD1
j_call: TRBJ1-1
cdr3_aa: CASREGQGGTEAFF
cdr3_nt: TGTGCCAGCAGAGAGGGACAGGGAGGCACTGAAGCTTTCTTT

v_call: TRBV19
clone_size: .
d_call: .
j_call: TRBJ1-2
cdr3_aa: CASTQAFPFYGYTF
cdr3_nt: TGTGCCAGTACCCAAGCCTTCCCTTTCTATGGCTACACCTTC

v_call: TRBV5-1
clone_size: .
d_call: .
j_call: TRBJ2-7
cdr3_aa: CASSLDGQTIYEQYF
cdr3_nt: TGCGCCAGCAGCTTGGATGGGCAGACTATCTACGAGCAGTACTTC

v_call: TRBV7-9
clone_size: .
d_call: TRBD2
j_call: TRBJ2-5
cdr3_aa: CASSGPPGLARKETQYF
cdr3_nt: TGTGCCAGCAGCGGCCCCCCTGGACTAGCGAGAAAAGAGACCCAGTACTTC

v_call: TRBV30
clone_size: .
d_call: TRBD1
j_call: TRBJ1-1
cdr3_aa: CAWSLRTGASYTEAFF
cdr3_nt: TGTGCCTGGAGCCTTAGGACAGGGGCATCATACACTGAAGCTTTCTTT

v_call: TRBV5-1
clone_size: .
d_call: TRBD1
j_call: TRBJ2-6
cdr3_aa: CASGLRGQSSGANVLTF
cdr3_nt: TGCGCCAGCGGGCTCCGGGGACAGAGCTCTGGGGCCAACGTCCTGACTTTC

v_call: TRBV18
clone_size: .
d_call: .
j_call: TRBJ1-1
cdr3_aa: CASSRDTNTEAFF
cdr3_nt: TGTGCCAGCTCACGGGACACCAACACTGAAGCTTTCTTT

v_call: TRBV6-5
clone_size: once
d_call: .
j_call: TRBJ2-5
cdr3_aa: CASRDRPSGSETQYF
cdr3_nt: TGTGCCAGCAGGGACAGGCCCTCCGGGAGTGAGACCCAGTACTTC

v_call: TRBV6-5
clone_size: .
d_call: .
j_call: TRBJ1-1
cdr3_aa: CASSSQGLNTEAFF
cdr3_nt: TGTGCCAGCAGTTCCCAGGGCCTGAACACTGAAGCTTTCTTT

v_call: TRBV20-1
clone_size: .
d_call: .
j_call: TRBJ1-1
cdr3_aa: CSASRNTEAFF
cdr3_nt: TGCAGTGCTAGTCGGAACACTGAAGCTTTCTTT

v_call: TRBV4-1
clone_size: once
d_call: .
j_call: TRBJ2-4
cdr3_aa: CASSQDRLAKNIQYF
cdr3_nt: TGCGCCAGCAGCCAAGATCGACTAGCCAAAAACATTCAGTACTTC

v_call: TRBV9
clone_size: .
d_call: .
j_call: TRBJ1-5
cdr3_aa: CASSAHLAEPQHF
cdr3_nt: TGTGCCAGCAGCGCCCACCTTGCGGAGCCCCAGCATTTT

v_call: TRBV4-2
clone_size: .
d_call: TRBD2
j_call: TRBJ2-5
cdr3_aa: CASSQSHYSGGTEEETQYF
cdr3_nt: TGTGCCAGCAGCCAAAGTCATTATAGCGGGGGGACGGAAGAAGAGACCCAGTACTTC

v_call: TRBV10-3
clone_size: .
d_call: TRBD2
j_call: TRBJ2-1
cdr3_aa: CAISGLAGNNEQFF
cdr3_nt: TGTGCCATCAGTGGACTAGCGGGAAACAATGAGCAGTTCTTC

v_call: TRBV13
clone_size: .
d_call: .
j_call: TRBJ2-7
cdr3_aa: CASSLGGDGYEQYF
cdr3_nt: TGTGCCAGCAGCTTAGGAGGGGATGGCTACGAGCAGTACTTC

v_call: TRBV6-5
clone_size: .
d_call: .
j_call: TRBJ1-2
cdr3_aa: CASSEGGYGYTF
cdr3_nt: TGTGCCAGCAGTGAGGGAGGCTATGGCTACACCTTC

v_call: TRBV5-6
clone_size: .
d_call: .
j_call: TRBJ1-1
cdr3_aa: CASSLERGLNTEAFF
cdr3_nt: TGTGCCAGCAGCTTGGAGCGGGGGCTTAACACTGAAGCTTTCTTT

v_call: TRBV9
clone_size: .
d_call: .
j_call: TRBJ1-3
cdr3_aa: CASSVEDSSFSGNTIYF
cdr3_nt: TGTGCCAGCAGCGTCGAGGACAGCTCTTTCTCTGGAAACACCATATATTTT

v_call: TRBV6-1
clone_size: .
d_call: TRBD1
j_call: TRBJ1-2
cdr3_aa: CASSRDRGYGYTF
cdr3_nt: TGTGCCAGCAGTCGGGACAGGGGCTATGGCTACACCTTC

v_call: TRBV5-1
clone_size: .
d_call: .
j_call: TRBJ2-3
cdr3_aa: CASFLGPDGSLLDTQYF
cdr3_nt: TGCGCCAGCTTCCTGGGGCCCGATGGGTCTCTCTTGGATACGCAGTATTTT

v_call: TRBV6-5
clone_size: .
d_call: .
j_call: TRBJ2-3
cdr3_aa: CASSYSMGGSQYF
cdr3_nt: TGTGCCAGCAGTTACTCGATGGGGGGATCGCAGTATTTT

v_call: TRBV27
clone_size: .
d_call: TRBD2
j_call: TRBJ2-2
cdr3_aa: CASHPASGNTGELFF
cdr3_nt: TGTGCCAGCCATCCGGCTAGCGGGAACACCGGGGAGCTGTTTTTT

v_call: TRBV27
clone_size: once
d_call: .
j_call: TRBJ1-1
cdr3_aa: CASSFSRQTNTEAFF
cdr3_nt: TGTGCCAGCAGTTTCAGCCGACAGACGAACACTGAAGCTTTCTTT

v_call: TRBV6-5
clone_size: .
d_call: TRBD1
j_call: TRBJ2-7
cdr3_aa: CASSYQTGKIYEQYF
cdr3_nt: TGTGCCAGCAGTTACCAGACAGGGAAAATCTACGAGCAGTACTTC

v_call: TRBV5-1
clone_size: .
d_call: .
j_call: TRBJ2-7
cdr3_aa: CASSFDRTDDLMDSYEQYF
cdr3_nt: TGCGCCAGCAGCTTCGACCGCACCGACGACTTGATGGATAGCTACGAGCAGTACTTC

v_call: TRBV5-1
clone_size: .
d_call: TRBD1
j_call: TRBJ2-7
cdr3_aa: CASSVSGGAHEQYF
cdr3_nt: TGCGCCAGCAGCGTATCAGGGGGCGCCCACGAGCAGTACTTC

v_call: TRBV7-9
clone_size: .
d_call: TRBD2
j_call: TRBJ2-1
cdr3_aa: CASSPPSGGAVYNEQFF
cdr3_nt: TGTGCCAGCAGCCCGCCGAGCGGGGGGGCCGTCTACAATGAGCAGTTCTTC

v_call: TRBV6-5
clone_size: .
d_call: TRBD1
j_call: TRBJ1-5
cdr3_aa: CASSLGGAGQPQHF
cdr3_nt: TGTGCCAGCAGTCTAGGGGGCGCAGGACAGCCCCAGCATTTT

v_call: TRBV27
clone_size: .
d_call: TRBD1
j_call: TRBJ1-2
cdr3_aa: CASSFGQGFGYGYTF
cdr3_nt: TGTGCCAGCAGTTTCGGACAGGGGTTCGGCTATGGCTACACCTTC

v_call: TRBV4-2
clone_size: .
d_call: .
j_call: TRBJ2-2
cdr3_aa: CASSPWERGGTGELFF
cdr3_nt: TGTGCCAGCAGCCCATGGGAGAGAGGAGGTACCGGGGAGCTGTTTTTT

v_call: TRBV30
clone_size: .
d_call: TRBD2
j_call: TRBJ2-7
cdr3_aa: CAWRTGLAGYEQYF
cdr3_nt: TGTGCCTGGAGAACGGGACTAGCGGGCTACGAGCAGTACTTC

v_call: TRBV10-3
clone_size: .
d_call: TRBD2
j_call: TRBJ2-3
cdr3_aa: CAISDTITSGSFQGPDTQYF
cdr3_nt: TGTGCCATCAGTGACACCATAACTAGCGGGAGTTTCCAGGGGCCAGATACGCAGTATTTT

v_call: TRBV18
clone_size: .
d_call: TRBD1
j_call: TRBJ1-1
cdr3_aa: CASSPRGKAFF
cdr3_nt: TGTGCCAGCTCACCCAGGGGGAAAGCTTTCTTT

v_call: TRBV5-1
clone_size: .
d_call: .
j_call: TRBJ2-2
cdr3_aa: CASSLGGGDTGELFF
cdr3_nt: TGCGCCAGCAGCTTGGGGGGCGGCGACACCGGGGAGCTGTTTTTT

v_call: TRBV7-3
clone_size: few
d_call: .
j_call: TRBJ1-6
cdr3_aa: CASSLNRTPGSPLHF
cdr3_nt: TGTGCCAGCAGCTTAAATAGAACGCCGGGGTCACCCCTCCACTTT

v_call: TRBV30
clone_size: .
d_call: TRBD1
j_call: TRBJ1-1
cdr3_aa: CAWSDRGSEAFF
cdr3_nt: TGTGCCTGGAGTGACAGGGGTTCTGAAGCTTTCTTT

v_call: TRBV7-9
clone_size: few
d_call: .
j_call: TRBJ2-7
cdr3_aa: CASSPRQAIYEQYF
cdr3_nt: TGTGCCAGCAGCCCGCGACAGGCGATCTACGAGCAGTACTTC

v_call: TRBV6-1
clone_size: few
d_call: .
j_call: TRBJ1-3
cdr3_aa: CASSDYTHSGNTIYF
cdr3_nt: TGTGCCAGCAGTGATTACACCCACTCTGGAAACACCATATATTTT

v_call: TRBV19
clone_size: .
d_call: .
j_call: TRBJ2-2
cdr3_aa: CASSLRANTGELFF
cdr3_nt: TGTGCCAGTAGTTTGCGGGCGAACACCGGGGAGCTGTTTTTT

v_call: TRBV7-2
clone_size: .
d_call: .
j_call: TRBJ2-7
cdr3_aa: CASRQDTYEQYF
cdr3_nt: TGTGCCAGCAGACAGGACACCTACGAGCAGTACTTC

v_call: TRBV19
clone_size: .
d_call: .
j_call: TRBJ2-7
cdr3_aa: CASSPGGRPSYEQYF
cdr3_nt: TGTGCCAGTAGCCCCGGCGGCCGGCCCTCCTACGAGCAGTACTTC

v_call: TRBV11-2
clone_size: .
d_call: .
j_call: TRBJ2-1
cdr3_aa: CASNPPTGDRRVYNEQFF
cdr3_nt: TGTGCCAGCAACCCTCCGACTGGCGATCGGCGAGTTTACAATGAGCAGTTCTTC

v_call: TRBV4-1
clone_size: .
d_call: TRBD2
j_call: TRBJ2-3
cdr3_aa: CAASSGGYPGSQYF
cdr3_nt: TGCGCCGCCTCTAGCGGGGGGTATCCCGGTTCGCAGTATTTT

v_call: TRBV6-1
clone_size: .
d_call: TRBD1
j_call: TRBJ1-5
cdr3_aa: CASIVGQGNQPQHF
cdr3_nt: TGTGCCAGCATAGTGGGACAGGGGAATCAGCCCCAGCATTTT

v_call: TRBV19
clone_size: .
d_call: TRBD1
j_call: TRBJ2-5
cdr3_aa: CASSRQGKETQYF
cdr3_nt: TGTGCCAGTAGTCGACAGGGTAAAGAGACCCAGTACTTC

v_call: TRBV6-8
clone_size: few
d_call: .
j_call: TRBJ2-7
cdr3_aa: CASWPPYEQYF
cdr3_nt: TGTGCCAGCTGGCCGCCCTACGAGCAGTACTTC

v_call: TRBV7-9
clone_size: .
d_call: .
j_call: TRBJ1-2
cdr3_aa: CASSPEVPTHGYTF
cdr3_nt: TGTGCCAGCAGCCCAGAGGTCCCGACCCATGGCTACACCTTC

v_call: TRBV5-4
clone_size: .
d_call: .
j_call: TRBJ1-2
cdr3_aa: CASSPGQNYGYTF
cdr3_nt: TGTGCCAGCAGCCCTGGACAGAACTATGGCTACACCTTC

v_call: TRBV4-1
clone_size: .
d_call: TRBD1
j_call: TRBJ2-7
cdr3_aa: CASSQQQGVTSYEQYF
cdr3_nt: TGCGCCAGCAGCCAACAACAGGGGGTCACCTCCTACGAGCAGTACTTC

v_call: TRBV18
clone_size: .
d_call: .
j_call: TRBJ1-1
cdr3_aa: CASSPYGRNTEAFF
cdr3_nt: TGTGCCAGCTCACCGTATGGGAGAAACACTGAAGCTTTCTTT

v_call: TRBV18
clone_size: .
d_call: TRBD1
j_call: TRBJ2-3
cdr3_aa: CASSPLGTGLDTQYF
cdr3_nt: TGTGCCAGCTCACCGCTCGGGACAGGGTTAGATACGCAGTATTTT